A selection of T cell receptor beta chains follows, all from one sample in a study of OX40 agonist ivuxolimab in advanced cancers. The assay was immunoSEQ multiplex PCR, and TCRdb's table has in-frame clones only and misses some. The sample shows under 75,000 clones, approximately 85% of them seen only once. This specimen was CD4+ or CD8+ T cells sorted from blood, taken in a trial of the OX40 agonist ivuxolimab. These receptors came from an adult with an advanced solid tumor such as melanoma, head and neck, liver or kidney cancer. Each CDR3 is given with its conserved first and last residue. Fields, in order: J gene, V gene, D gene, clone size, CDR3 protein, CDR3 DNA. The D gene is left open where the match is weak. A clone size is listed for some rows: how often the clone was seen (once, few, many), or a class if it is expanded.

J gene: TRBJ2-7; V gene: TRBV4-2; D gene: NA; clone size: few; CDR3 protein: CASSQDRASDEQYF; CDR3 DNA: TGTGCCAGCAGCCAAGACAGGGCATCAGACGAGCAGTACTTC
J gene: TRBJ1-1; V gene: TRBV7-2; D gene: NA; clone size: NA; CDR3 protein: CASSLAGGRIMNTEAFF; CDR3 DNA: TGTGCCAGCAGCTTAGCGGGGGGGAGGATAATGAACACTGAAGCTTTCTTT
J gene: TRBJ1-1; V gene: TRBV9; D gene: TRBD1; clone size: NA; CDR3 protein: CASSGTGANTEAFF; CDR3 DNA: TGTGCCAGCAGCGGGACAGGGGCGAACACTGAAGCTTTCTTT
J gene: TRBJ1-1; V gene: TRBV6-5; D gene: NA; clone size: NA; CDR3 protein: CASSYSAGTLNTEAFF; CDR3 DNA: TGTGCCAGCAGTTACTCTGCAGGGACGCTTAACACTGAAGCTTTCTTT
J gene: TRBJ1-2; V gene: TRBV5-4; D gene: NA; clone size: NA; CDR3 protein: CASSLRMSGGYYGYTF; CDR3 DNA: TGTGCCAGCAGCTTGCGGATGTCGGGTGGGTACTATGGCTACACCTTC
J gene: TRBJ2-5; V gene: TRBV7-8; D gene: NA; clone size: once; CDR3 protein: CASSATGGLLETQYF; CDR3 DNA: TGTGCCAGCAGCGCTACAGGGGGACTACTGGAGACCCAGTACTTC
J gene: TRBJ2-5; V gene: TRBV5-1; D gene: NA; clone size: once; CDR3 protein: CASSLGAGAGETQYF; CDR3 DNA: TGCGCCAGCAGCTTGGGGGCAGGGGCAGGGGAGACCCAGTACTTC
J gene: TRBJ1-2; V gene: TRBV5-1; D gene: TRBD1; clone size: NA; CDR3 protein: CASSLFTGDGYTF; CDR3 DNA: TGCGCCAGCAGCTTGTTTACAGGGGACGGCTACACCTTC
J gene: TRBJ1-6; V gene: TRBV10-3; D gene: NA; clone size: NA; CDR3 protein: CATQGEFDSPLHF; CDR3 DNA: TGTGCCACGCAAGGGGAGTTCGATTCACCCCTCCACTTT
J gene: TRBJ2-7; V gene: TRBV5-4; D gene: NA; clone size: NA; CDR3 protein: CASSDDREGGGVVDEQYF; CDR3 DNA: TGTGCCAGCAGCGACGACAGGGAAGGGGGAGGGGTCGTCGACGAGCAGTACTTC
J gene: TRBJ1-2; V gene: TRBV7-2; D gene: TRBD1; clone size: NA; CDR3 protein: CASSFGDRGISYTF; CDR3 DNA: TGTGCCAGCAGCTTTGGGGACAGGGGCATTAGCTACACCTTC
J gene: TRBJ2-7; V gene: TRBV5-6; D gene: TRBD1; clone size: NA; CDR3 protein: CASSRTGVYEQYF; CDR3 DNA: TGTGCCAGCAGTCGGACAGGGGTCTACGAGCAGTACTTC
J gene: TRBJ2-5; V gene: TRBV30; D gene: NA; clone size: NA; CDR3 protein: CALSTGGGETQYF; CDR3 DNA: TGTGCCTTATCAACAGGGGGGGGTGAGACCCAGTACTTC
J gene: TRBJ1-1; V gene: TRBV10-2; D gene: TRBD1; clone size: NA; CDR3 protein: CASRIQGAGTEAFF; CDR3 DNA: TGCGCCAGCAGAATACAGGGGGCCGGGACTGAAGCTTTCTTT
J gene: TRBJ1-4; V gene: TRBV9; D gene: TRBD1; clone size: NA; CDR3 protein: CASSAGTGTAATNEKLFF; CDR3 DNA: TGTGCCAGCAGCGCTGGGACTGGGACAGCTGCAACTAATGAAAAACTGTTTTTT
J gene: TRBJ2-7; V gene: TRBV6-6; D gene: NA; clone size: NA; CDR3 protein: CASSQERGGSYEQYF; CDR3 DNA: TGTGCCAGCAGTCAAGAGAGGGGGGGATCCTACGAGCAGTACTTC
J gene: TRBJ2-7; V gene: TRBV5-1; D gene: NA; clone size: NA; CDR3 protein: CASRPRVEQYF; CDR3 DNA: TGCGCCAGCCGACCTCGAGTCGAGCAGTACTTC
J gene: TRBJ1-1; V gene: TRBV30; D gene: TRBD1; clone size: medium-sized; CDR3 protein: CAHGGQGISEAFF; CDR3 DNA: TGTGCCCACGGAGGACAGGGGATTTCTGAAGCTTTCTTT
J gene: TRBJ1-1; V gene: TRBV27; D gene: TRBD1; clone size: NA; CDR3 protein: CASRPQTGSAFF; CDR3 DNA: TGTGCCAGCAGACCACAGACAGGGAGCGCTTTCTTT
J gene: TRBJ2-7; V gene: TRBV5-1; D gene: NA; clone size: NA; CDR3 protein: CASSLVGVNPYEQYF; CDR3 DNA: TGCGCCAGCAGCTTGGTAGGAGTCAATCCCTACGAGCAGTACTTC
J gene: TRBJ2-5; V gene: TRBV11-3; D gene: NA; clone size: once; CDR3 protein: CASSYGLAASQYF; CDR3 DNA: TGTGCCAGCAGCTACGGGTTAGCGGCGTCCCAGTACTTC
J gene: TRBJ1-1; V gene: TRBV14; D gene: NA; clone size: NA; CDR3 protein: CASSQERVTEAFF; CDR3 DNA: TGTGCCAGCAGCCAAGAAAGGGTCACTGAAGCTTTCTTT
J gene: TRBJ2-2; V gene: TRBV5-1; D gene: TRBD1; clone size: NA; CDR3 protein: CASRPTGQVNTGELFF; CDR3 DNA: TGCGCCAGCCGTCCCACCGGACAGGTCAACACCGGGGAGCTGTTTTTT
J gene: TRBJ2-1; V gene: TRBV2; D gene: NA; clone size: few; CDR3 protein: CASSEARGGNEQFF; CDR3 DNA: TGTGCCAGCAGTGAAGCGAGAGGAGGGAATGAGCAGTTCTTC
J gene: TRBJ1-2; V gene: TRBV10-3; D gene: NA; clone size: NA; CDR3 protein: CATSQPNYGYTF; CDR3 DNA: TGTGCCACCTCCCAGCCGAACTATGGCTACACCTTC
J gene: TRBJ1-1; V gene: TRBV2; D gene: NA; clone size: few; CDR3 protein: CASTKTETNTEAFF; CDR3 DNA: TGTGCCAGCACCAAGACAGAGACCAACACTGAAGCTTTCTTT
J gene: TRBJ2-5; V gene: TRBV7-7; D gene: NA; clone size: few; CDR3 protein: CASSPGRVYQETQYF; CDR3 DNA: TGTGCTAGCAGCCCGGGACGGGTGTACCAAGAGACCCAGTACTTC
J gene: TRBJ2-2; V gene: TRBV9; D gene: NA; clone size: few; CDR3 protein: CASSVVLGGELFF; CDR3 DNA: TGTGCCAGCAGCGTAGTCCTGGGAGGGGAGCTGTTTTTT
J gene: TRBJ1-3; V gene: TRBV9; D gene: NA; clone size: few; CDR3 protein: CASSVEAEVMTIYF; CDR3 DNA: TGTGCCAGCAGCGTAGAAGCAGAGGTTATGACCATATATTTT
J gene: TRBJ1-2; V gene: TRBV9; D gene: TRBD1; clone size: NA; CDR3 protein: CASSSDRVGGYTF; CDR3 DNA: TGTGCCAGCAGCTCGGACAGGGTGGGAGGCTACACCTTC
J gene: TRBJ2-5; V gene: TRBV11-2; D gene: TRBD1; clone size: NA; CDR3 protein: CASTYAGGGETQYF; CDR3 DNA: TGTGCCAGCACCTACGCAGGGGGCGGTGAGACCCAGTACTTC
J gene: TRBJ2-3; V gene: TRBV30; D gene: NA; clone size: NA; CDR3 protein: CAWTWTKATDTQYF; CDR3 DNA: TGTGCCTGGACCTGGACCAAAGCCACAGATACGCAGTATTTT
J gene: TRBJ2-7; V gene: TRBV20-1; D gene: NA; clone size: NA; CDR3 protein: CSSREGYEQYF; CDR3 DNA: TGCAGCAGTCGGGAAGGCTACGAGCAGTACTTC
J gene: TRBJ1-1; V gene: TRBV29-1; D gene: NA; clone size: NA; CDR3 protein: CSVESGTSTEAFF; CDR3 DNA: TGCAGCGTTGAAAGCGGAACAAGCACTGAAGCTTTCTTT
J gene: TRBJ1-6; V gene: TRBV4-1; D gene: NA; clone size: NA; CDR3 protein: CASSQEEATSYNSPLHF; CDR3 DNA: TGCGCCAGCAGCCAAGAAGAGGCAACCTCCTATAATTCACCCCTCCACTTT
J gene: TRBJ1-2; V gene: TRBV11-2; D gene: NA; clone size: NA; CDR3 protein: CASSFSGPGTFSGYTF; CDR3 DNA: TGTGCCAGCAGCTTTTCTGGGCCAGGGACTTTCTCTGGCTACACCTTC
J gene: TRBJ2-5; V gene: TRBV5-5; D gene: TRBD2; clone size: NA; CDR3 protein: CASSLVAGGRETQYF; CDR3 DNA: TGTGCCAGCAGCTTGGTAGCGGGGGGCCGGGAGACCCAGTACTTC
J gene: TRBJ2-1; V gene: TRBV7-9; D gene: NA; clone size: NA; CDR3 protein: CASSYRDEQFF; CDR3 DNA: TGTGCCAGCAGCTATAGGGATGAGCAGTTCTTC
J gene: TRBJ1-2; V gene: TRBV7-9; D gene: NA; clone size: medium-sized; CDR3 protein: CASSPTGTVNYGYTF; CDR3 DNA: TGTGCCAGCAGCCCCACCGGGACTGTTAACTATGGCTACACCTTC
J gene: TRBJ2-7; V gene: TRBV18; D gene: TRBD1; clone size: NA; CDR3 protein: CASSPGQGAREQYF; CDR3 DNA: TGTGCCAGCTCACCGGGACAGGGGGCGCGGGAGCAGTACTTC
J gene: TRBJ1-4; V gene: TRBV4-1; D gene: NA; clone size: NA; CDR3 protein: CASSPPGKNEKLFF; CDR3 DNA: TGCGCCAGCAGCCCGCCGGGCAAGAATGAAAAACTGTTTTTT
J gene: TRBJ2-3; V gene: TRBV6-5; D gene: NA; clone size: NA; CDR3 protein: CASSYSGVFTDTQYF; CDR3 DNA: TGTGCCAGCAGTTACTCTGGGGTCTTCACAGATACGCAGTATTTT
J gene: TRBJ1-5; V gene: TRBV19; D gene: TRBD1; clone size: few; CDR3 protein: CASRDRGYSNQPQHF; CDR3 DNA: TGTGCCAGTCGGGACAGGGGCTATAGCAATCAGCCCCAGCATTTT
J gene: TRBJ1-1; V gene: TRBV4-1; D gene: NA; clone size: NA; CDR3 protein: CASSQSQYRRRNTEAFF; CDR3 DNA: TGCGCCAGCAGCCAATCACAGTACAGACGGAGGAACACTGAAGCTTTCTTT
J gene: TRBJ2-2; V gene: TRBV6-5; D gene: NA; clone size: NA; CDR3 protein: CASSYSTLFTGELFF; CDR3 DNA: TGTGCCAGCAGTTACTCGACGTTGTTCACCGGGGAGCTGTTTTTT